The clone carrying this T cell receptor beta chain has just a few counts. This sample stems from a study of patients and donors after allogeneic stem cell transplantation. Unmatched junction bases numbered 10, after V lost 5 bases and J lost 2 bases. CDR1 and CDR2 (germline): SGHDN, FVKESK. This CDR3 region has 16 residues. TCRdb independently ran MiXCR on the RT-PCR reads; one entry per CDR3 protein. The sample has 50,000 to 60,000 distinct CDR3 sequences; 13% are singletons. The sequenced material came from blood, either unsorted or a sorted T cell fraction (not recorded which). This receptor was obtained from a human donor who was either an allogeneic HSCT recipient or a stem cell or donor lymphocyte infusion donor (not recorded which). It is not recorded whose cells these are; they may come from a transplant donor. The V gene is TRBV14, the J gene TRBJ2-3; 7 nucleotides match TRBD2. CDR3 region: CASSRLAALYTDTQYF. CDR3 DNA sequence: TGTGCCAGCAGCAGGCTAGCGGCCCTTTACACAGATACGCAGTATTTT.